A selection of T cell receptor beta chains follows, all from one sample in a study of shared clonotypes between healthy human individuals. The repertoire was sequenced with immunoSEQ multiplex PCR; TCRdb's copy has only in-frame clones and lacks some. The sample carries about half a million clones, approximately 84% recorded once. The sequenced sample was PBMCs. These receptors were obtained from a woman between 35 and 50 years old in good health. Some clones in this sample may be carry-over from other donors' samples. Both conserved end residues are part of each CDR3. A D gene is named only where the DNA matches it firmly. Clone sizes are given selectively: once, few, many, or a class where the clone is expanded.

>.|TRBJ1-3|TRBV28|TRBD1
CASSLRLAGGNTIYF
TGTGCCAGCAGTTTAAGGCTGGCAGGGGGGAACACCATATATTTT
>few|TRBJ2-7|TRBV25-1|.
CASSEGSYPYEQYF
TGTGCCAGCAGTGAAGGTTCCTACCCCTACGAGCAGTACTTC
>.|TRBJ2-3|TRBV11-2|.
CASSFKRQGTDTQYF
TGTGCCAGCAGCTTCAAACGACAGGGCACAGATACGCAGTATTTT
>.|TRBJ1-4|TRBV4-3|TRBD1
CASSPHTGGSATNEKLFF
TGCGCCAGCAGCCCCCATACAGGGGGGTCGGCAACTAATGAAAAACTGTTTTTT
>.|TRBJ2-7|TRBV6-6|TRBD1
CASSYGGTGKSYEQYF
TGTGCCAGCAGTTACGGCGGGACAGGTAAAAGTTACGAGCAGTACTTC
>.|TRBJ2-1|TRBV7-7|.
CASSPRASSYNEQFF
TGTGCTAGCAGCCCAAGGGCGTCCTCCTACAATGAGCAGTTCTTC
>.|TRBJ1-5|TRBV7-2|TRBD1
CASSLTGGYSNQPQHF
TGTGCCAGCAGCTTGACAGGGGGCTATAGCAATCAGCCCCAGCATTTT
>.|TRBJ2-5|TRBV2|TRBD2
CASGVAGALETQYF
TGTGCCAGCGGAGTAGCGGGAGCCTTAGAGACCCAGTACTTC
>.|TRBJ2-7|TRBV10-3|TRBD2
CAISASFQRENEQYF
TGTGCCATCAGTGCATCCTTCCAGCGGGAGAACGAGCAGTACTTC
>.|TRBJ2-1|TRBV11-3|TRBD2
CASSIGLAGGEQFF
TGTGCCAGCAGCATCGGACTAGCGGGAGGTGAGCAGTTCTTC
>.|TRBJ1-4|TRBV7-9|TRBD1
CASSPLTGGDEKLFF
TGTGCCAGCAGCCCCCTGACAGGGGGCGATGAAAAACTGTTTTTT
>.|TRBJ2-7|TRBV28|TRBD1
CASSPPGTGAYEQYF
TGTGCCAGCAGCCCACCCGGGACAGGGGCCTACGAGCAGTACTTC
>.|TRBJ1-1|TRBV19|.
CASQWQGEAFF
TGTGCCAGTCAGTGGCAGGGTGAAGCTTTCTTT
>.|TRBJ2-1|TRBV5-1|.
CASRGYNEQFF
TGCGCCAGCAGAGGCTACAATGAGCAGTTCTTC
>.|TRBJ1-5|TRBV4-2|TRBD1
CASSQDLGQDNQPQHF
TGTGCCAGCAGCCAAGACCTGGGACAGGACAATCAGCCCCAGCATTTT
>.|TRBJ1-1|TRBV5-6|TRBD1
CASSAGTGLRVNTEAFF
TGTGCCAGCAGCGCCGGGACAGGGCTCAGGGTGAACACTGAAGCTTTCTTT
>.|TRBJ2-7|TRBV18|TRBD1
CASSQDRGEQYF
TGTGCCAGCTCACAAGACAGGGGCGAGCAGTACTTC
>.|TRBJ2-7|TRBV28|.
CASSLPPRVWDEQYF
TGTGCCAGCAGTTTACCGCCCCGGGTTTGGGACGAGCAGTACTTC
>few|TRBJ1-1|TRBV29-1|.
CSVGSEMNTEAFF
TGCAGCGTTGGCTCAGAAATGAACACTGAAGCTTTCTTT
>.|TRBJ1-2|TRBV29-1|.
CSVGNPDYGYTF
TGCAGCGTTGGTAATCCCGACTATGGCTACACCTTC
>.|TRBJ2-3|TRBV27|.
CASSRDLRTDTQYF
TGTGCCAGCAGTCGGGACTTACGCACAGATACGCAGTATTTT
>.|TRBJ2-1|TRBV7-2|TRBD2
CASSLESPGIAGDNEQFF
TGTGCCAGCAGCTTAGAATCCCCCGGGATAGCGGGGGACAATGAGCAGTTCTTC
>.|TRBJ2-7|TRBV7-9|TRBD2
CASSGRGEQYF
TGTGCCAGCAGCGGGAGGGGCGAGCAGTACTTC
>.|TRBJ2-1|TRBV4-2|TRBD2
CASSLGRKGEQFF
TGTGCCAGCAGCCTCGGGAGGAAGGGTGAGCAGTTCTTC
>.|TRBJ1-4|TRBV6-5|.
CASSYSIPFGPPGLFF
TGTGCCAGCAGTTACTCGATTCCCTTTGGTCCTCCGGGTCTGTTTTTT
>.|TRBJ1-1|TRBV4-2|.
CASSQDRDSYTEAFF
TGTGCCAGCAGCCAAGATCGTGACAGCTACACTGAAGCTTTCTTT
>.|TRBJ1-5|TRBV13|TRBD1
CASSYSGTGFGQPQHF
TGTGCCAGCAGCTACTCCGGGACAGGGTTTGGTCAGCCCCAGCATTTT
>.|TRBJ2-7|TRBV6-5|TRBD2
CASRTGLASFYEQYF
TGTGCCAGCAGAACGGGACTAGCGAGTTTCTACGAGCAGTACTTC